One and the same sample provided the 10 T cell receptor beta chains below, sequenced in a study of cytomegalovirus exposure and HLA in healthy donors. PCR used 60 Vbeta primers and 13 Jbeta primers. Clones were sequenced by immunoSEQ multiplex PCR, and TCRdb holds only the in-frame ones, with some missing. The data contain 99,000 or so clones, 10% of them singletons. The specimen was PBMCs. Source of these receptors: a man aged 40-49 years in good health and CMV-seropositive.

V usage is TRBV7-2 and J usage is TRBJ2-1, with D hard to call. The V end lost 2 bases, the J end lost 1 base, and 15 bases lay between the germline ends. The length of the CDR3 is 17 residues. CDR1 and CDR2 from the germline V gene are SGHTA and FQGNSA. CDR3 region: CASSLIVASTSYNEQFF. The CDR3 DNA sequence: TGTGCCAGCAGCTTAATAGTTGCTAGTACTTCCTACAATGAGCAGTTCTTC.

This clone was picked up a small number of times. The J gene is TRBJ2-2, the V gene TRBV5-1; 7 bases map to TRBD2. V shed 0 bases and J 3 bases; nucleotides not matched to a gene: 2. Germline V gene data show CDR1 as SGHRS and CDR2 as YFSETQ. The CDR3 is 15 amino acids. This chain's CDR3 is CASSLELADTGELFF. As DNA, the CDR3 is TGCGCCAGCAGCTTGGAGCTAGCGGACACCGGGGAGCTGTTTTTT.

This clone turned up a few times. The chain carries TRBV7-9 and TRBJ1-1; no clear D gene. From germline, CDR1 is SEHNR and CDR2 FQNEAQ (reference sequence). This CDR3 spans 12 amino acids. V shed 6 bases and J shed 0 bases, with 5 bases lying between them. The CDR3 DNA is TGTGCCAGCAGACAGATGAACACTGAAGCTTTCTTT. Its protein product is CASRQMNTEAFF.

This clone occurred a few times. The rearrangement joins TRBV18 to TRBJ2-1; 9 bases are shared with TRBD1. The germline gives CDR1 KGHSH, CDR2 LQKENI. The CDR3 length is 21 residues. V lost 0 bases, J lost 0 bases, and 15 bases stayed unmatched. The CDR3 nucleotides are TGTGCCAGCTCACCACCGGACGGGACAGGGACCACCCTTAGCTCCTACAATGAGCAGTTCTTC. It yields the protein CASSPPDGTGTTLSSYNEQFF.

This clone was found a few times. The CDR3 coding sequence is TGCGCCAGCAGCCAAAGGGGAGGGGCCTACGAGCAGTACTTC. It translates to CASSQRGGAYEQYF. The V and J genes are TRBV4-1 and TRBJ2-7, with 7 bases that match TRBD2. CDR1 is MGHRA, CDR2 YSYEKL, per germline. CDR3 length: 14 amino acids. Unmatched junction bases numbered 3, after V lost 2 bases and J lost 2 bases.

This clone has a handful of counts. The chain couples TRBV15 to TRBJ2-5, with 8 bases lining up with TRBD2. The germline V gene encodes CDR1 LNHNV and CDR2 YYDKDF (reference sequence). This CDR3 region has 16 residues. V trimming: 5 bases; J trimming: 2 bases; junction bases outside the gene matches: 10. CDR3 residues: CATSSQREKFQETQYF. The CDR3 DNA reads as TGTGCCACCAGCTCTCAGCGGGAGAAGTTTCAAGAGACCCAGTACTTC.

This rearrangement joins TRBV14 to TRBJ1-1; no definite D call. There are 12 residues in the CDR3. Trimming removed 0 bases from V and 3 bases from J, with 2 bases in between. Germline V CDR1 and CDR2: SGHDN, FVKESK. This CDR3 reads CASSQDYTEAFF. The CDR3 DNA follows: TGTGCCAGCAGCCAAGACTACACTGAAGCTTTCTTT.

This clone was counted only a few times. This chain joins TRBV7-2 and TRBJ2-3; D not certain. The CDR3 spans 16 residues. V was shortened by 2 bases and J by 0 bases, with 12 bases between the two germline ends. The V gene's germline CDR1 is SGHTA and CDR2 FQGNSA. The CDR3 sequence is CASSLSRRTSTDTQYF. CDR3 DNA sequence: TGTGCCAGCAGCTTATCTAGGAGAACTAGCACAGATACGCAGTATTTT.

Ten or more counts support this clone. The chain combines TRBV5-1 with TRBJ1-2; D possibly corresponds to TRBD1 (6 bases). In germline, CDR1 is SGHRS, CDR2 YFSETQ. This CDR3 has 14 amino acids. V was pared by 5 bases and J by 3 bases, with 14 bases between. The CDR3 DNA is TGCGCCAGCAGGGCGACAGGTTCCGACTATGGCTACACCTTC. Residues: CASRATGSDYGYTF.

Notes on this clone: The CDR3 does not close with the conserved phenylalanine or tryptophan, likely indicating a read error. V is TRBV4-1 and J is TRBJ1-3; D is unclear. This CDR3 spans 18 amino acids. CDR1 is MGHRA and CDR2 is YSYEKL in the germline V gene. V was pared by 3 bases and J by 2 bases, with 20 bases between. The CDR3 is CASSQSRPGYRAGNTIYV. The DNA for the CDR3 is TGCGCCAGCAGCCAGTCCCGCCCGGGGTACCGAGCTGGAAACACCATATATGTT.